The T cell receptor (beta chain) under discussion was sequenced for a study of cytomegalovirus exposure and HLA in healthy donors. Study-level results: While the bulk of TCR sequences proved rare, some public TCRs turned up in many donors. 164 TCR beta chains were listed as cytomegalovirus-associated. Reported performance of the classifier showed diagnosis of cytomegalovirus status with high specificity and sensitivity.

The germline CDR1 and CDR2 sequences are MNHNY and SVGAGI (reference sequence). The CDR3 consists of 14 residues. The ends lost 3 bases at V and 7 bases at J; junction bases unmatched: 7. This clone was detected only once. The antigen is not known. Sequencing was performed with immunoSEQ multiplex PCR; in TCRdb, only in-frame clones are kept and a portion is missing. The data contain about 56,000 clones, around 93% of them seen just once; the ten biggest clones take up around 1.7%. Source material: PBMCs. The TCR comes from a woman aged 18-29 years in good health and CMV-seropositive. This rearrangement joins TRBV6-6 to TRBJ1-1, with TRBD1 matching 8 bases. The CDR3 sequence: CASSYGQGVSEAFF. CDR3 coding DNA: TGTGCCAGCAGTTATGGACAGGGCGTCAGTGAAGCTTTCTTT.